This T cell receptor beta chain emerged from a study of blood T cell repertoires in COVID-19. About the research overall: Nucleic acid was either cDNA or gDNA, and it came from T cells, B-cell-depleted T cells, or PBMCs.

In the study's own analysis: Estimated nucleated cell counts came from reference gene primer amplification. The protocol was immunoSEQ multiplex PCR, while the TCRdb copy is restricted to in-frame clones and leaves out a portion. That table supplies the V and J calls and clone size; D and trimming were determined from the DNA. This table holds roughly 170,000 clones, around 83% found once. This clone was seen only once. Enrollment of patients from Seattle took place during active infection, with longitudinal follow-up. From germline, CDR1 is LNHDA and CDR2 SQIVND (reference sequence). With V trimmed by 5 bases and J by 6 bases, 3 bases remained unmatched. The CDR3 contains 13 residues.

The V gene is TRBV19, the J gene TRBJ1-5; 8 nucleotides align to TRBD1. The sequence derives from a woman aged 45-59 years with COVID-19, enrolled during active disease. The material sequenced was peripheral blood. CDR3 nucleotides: TGTGCCAGTAGTTCTCAGGGGGCTCAGCCCCAGCATTTT. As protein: CASSSQGAQPQHF.